The 6 T cell receptor beta chains presented below share a single source sample, sequenced in a study of blood T cell repertoires in COVID-19. The method was immunoSEQ multiplex PCR; TCRdb's version includes in-frame clones alone and lacks a portion of them. The top ten hold about 3.5% of the sample, which has about 350,000 clones, about 93% seen once. The sequencing input was peripheral blood. The source of these receptors is a young woman who had recovered from COVID-19.

V is TRBV5-5 and J is TRBJ2-3, with D perhaps matching TRBD1 (5 bases). The CDR3 covers 14 residues. The germline V gene has CDR1 SGHKS and CDR2 YYEKEE (reference sequence). V was trimmed by 6 bases and J by 0 bases, leaving 11 bases between them. CDR3 DNA: TGTGCCAGCACCATAGGGGCTAGCACAGATACGCAGTATTTT. Residues: CASTIGASTDTQYF.

The V gene is TRBV2, the J gene TRBJ2-7; tentative D call: TRBD2 (6 bases). The V and J ends lost 6 bases and 1 base respectively, with 10 bases between them. CDR1 is SNHLY and CDR2 is FYNNEI in the germline V gene. The CDR3 is made up of 13 amino acids. CDR3 residues: CASRGGPSYEQYV. CDR3 DNA: TGTGCCAGCAGGGGAGGACCATCCTACGAGCAGTACGTC.

The V and J genes are TRBV9 and TRBJ2-3; unclear D gene. This CDR3 comprises 15 residues. Germline values: CDR1 SGDLS, CDR2 YYNGEE. Trimming shortened V by 1 base and J by 2 bases, and 11 bases separated the two germline ends. The CDR3 region is CASSVYQEYTDTQYF. In DNA form, the CDR3 reads TGTGCCAGCAGCGTATACCAAGAGTACACAGATACGCAGTATTTT.

This clone has more than one count but fewer than ten. The chain recombines TRBV6-5 with TRBJ1-2; tentatively, D is TRBD1 (5 bases). Germline CDR1 reads MNHEY; CDR2 reads SVGAGI. The CDR3 runs to 13 residues. V lost 2 bases and J 2 bases, leaving 6 bases between the germline ends. Here the CDR3 DNA reads TGTGCCAGCAGTTACCAGGGAAACTATGGCTACACCTTC. It codes for CASSYQGNYGYTF.

The chain has TRBV6-2 or TRBV6-3 and TRBJ2-4; 9 bases agree with TRBD1. This CDR3 region has 16 residues. CDR1 MNHEY and CDR2 SVGEGT come from the germline V gene. The J segment lost 0 bases and the V segment lost 5 bases, leaving 5 bases of the junction unmatched. The chain's CDR3 is CASSRRTGEAKNIQYF. The CDR3 bases are TGTGCCAGCAGTCGCCGGACAGGGGAAGCCAAAAACATTCAGTACTTC.

The genes are TRBV20-1 and TRBJ2-3; a weak D match, TRBD2 (6 bases). The V gene's germline CDR1 is DFQATT and CDR2 SNEGSKA (reference sequence). The germline V and J ends were trimmed by 7 bases and 4 bases, with 9 bases remaining between them. This CDR3 has 11 amino acids. The DNA for the CDR3 is TGCAGTGGTCTAGCGTCAGATACGCAGTATTTT. Translating it yields CSGLASDTQYF.